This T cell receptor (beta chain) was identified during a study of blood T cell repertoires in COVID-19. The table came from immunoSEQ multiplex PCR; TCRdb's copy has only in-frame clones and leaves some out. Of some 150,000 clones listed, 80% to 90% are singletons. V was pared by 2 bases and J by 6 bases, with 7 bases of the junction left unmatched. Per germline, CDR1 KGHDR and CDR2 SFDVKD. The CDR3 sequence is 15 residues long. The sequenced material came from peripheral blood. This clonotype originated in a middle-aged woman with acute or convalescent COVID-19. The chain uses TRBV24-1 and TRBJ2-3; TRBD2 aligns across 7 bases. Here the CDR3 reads CATSDYSGSLDTQYF. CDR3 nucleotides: TGTGCCACCAGTGATTATAGCGGGTCTTTGGATACGCAGTATTTT.